Below, 10 T cell receptor beta chains from the same sample are listed, as sequenced in a study of technical replicates of blood from a few donors (dated by TCRdb to about 2017). The library relied on the immunoSEQ multiplex PCR assay. Held by TCRdb, this immuneACCESS table contains in-frame sequences only and omits some clones. Under half of the omission traces to an unresolved V gene where checked; the cause of the rest is unknown. The sample records over 80,000 clones, around 96% of which are singletons. The top ten hold roughly 0.35% of the sample. Sequenced input: T cells isolated from PBMCs. These receptors were obtained from a human donor in good health.

The gene calls are TRBV6-4 and TRBJ2-3; TRBD1 might be the D (6 bases). CDR1 and CDR2 from the germline V gene are MRHNA and SNTAGT. The CDR3 length is 16 residues. Trimming pared 1 base from V and 0 bases from J, leaving 11 bases between. The CDR3, as DNA: TGTGCCAGCAGTGACTTCCGACAGGAGAGCACAGATACGCAGTATTTT. As protein: CASSDFRQESTDTQYF.

The chain recombines TRBV28 with TRBJ1-2, with 7 bases lining up with TRBD1. CDR3 length: 15 residues. The junction had 5 bases not matched to a gene; V was cut back by 1 base and J by 3 bases. Germline CDR1 and CDR2: MDHEN and SYDVKM. This chain's CDR3 is CASSLFTGADYGYTF. As DNA, the CDR3 is TGTGCCAGCAGTTTATTTACAGGGGCCGACTATGGCTACACCTTC.

The chain recombines TRBV7-2 with TRBJ1-2; 7 nucleotides match TRBD1. Unmatched junction bases numbered 10, after V lost 5 bases and J lost 4 bases. The CDR3 runs 15 residues. Looked up from germline, CDR1 is SGHTA and CDR2 is FQGNSA. Here the CDR3 reads CASSEGTVGLYGYTF. CDR3 sequence (DNA): TGTGCCAGCAGCGAAGGGACAGTAGGTCTCTATGGCTACACCTTC.

V gene TRBV9 combines with J gene TRBJ1-1, with D possibly matching TRBD1 (6 bases). CDR3 length equals 14 residues. In germline, CDR1 is SGDLS, CDR2 YYNGEE. The germline V and J ends were trimmed by 2 bases and 4 bases, with 12 bases remaining between them. The CDR3 sequence: CASSVQGSSTEAFF. The CDR3 nucleotides read TGTGCCAGCAGCGTTCAGGGGTCGAGCACTGAAGCTTTCTTT.

The chain joins TRBV7-9 to TRBJ1-2, with D maybe TRBD1 (6 bases). This CDR3 has 16 residues. V was trimmed by 5 bases and J by 2 bases, leaving 18 bases between them. CDR1 and CDR2 from the germline V gene are SEHNR and FQNEAQ (reference sequence). The DNA of the CDR3 is TGTGCCAGCAGCGCACCGGGACACAGCATGAACTATGGCTACACCTTC. It codes for CASSAPGHSMNYGYTF.

The CDR3 here is CASSARTSGIHEQYF. CDR3 DNA: TGTGCCAGCAGCGCCCGGACTAGCGGGATCCACGAGCAGTACTTC. The genes are TRBV9 and TRBJ2-7; TRBD2 agrees at 12 bases. CDR3 length: 15 amino acids. Germline V gene sequence: CDR1 SGDLS, CDR2 YYNGEE. V lost 3 bases to trimming and J lost 5 bases; unmatched junction nucleotides: 6.

V gene TRBV18 combines with J gene TRBJ2-7; D is perhaps TRBD2 (6 bases). CDR3 length: 15 amino acids. Between the trimmed V and J ends, which lost 1 base and 1 base, there was a span of 11 bases. The germline gives CDR1 KGHSH, CDR2 LQKENI. CDR3 residues: CASSPRNRGSYEQYF. CDR3 in DNA: TGTGCCAGCTCACCACGGAATCGGGGGTCCTACGAGCAGTACTTC.

This chain links TRBV7-2 with TRBJ2-7; 9 bases match TRBD2. CDR3 length: 15 residues. CDR1 and CDR2 (germline): SGHTA, FQGNSA. Losses at the gene ends were 3 bases for V and 4 bases for J; bases not matched to a gene: 7. The chain's CDR3 is CASSFATSGDYEQYF. The CDR3 nucleotides are TGTGCCAGCAGCTTCGCGACTAGCGGAGATTACGAGCAGTACTTC.

This clone showed up just a few times. The chain links TRBV29-1 to TRBJ1-4, with a tentative D call TRBD1 (5 bases). Germline CDR1 is SQVTM and CDR2 is ANQGSEA. V was shortened by 1 base and J by 6 bases, with 9 bases between the two germline ends. The CDR3 totals 13 residues. CDR3 sequence reads: CSVEVAGDEKLFF. In DNA, the CDR3 is TGCAGCGTTGAAGTGGCGGGGGATGAAAAACTGTTTTTT.

The rearrangement joins TRBV5-6 to TRBJ2-7, with D tentatively TRBD1 (6 bases). This CDR3 has 15 amino acids. Germline loops: CDR1 SGHDT, CDR2 YYEEEE. The V end was cut by 0 bases, the J end by 3 bases, with 13 bases between. CDR3: CASSLVGQSLYEQYF. The CDR3 DNA reads as TGTGCCAGCAGCTTGGTAGGACAGTCACTCTACGAGCAGTACTTC.